This passage covers 28 T cell receptor beta chains from one sample sequenced in a study of technical replicates of blood from several donors. Libraries were prepared by immunoSEQ multiplex PCR; TCRdb keeps only in-frame clonotypes and omits some of them. The sample has under 70,000 clones, almost 95% seen once. The sequencing sample was made of T cells isolated from PBMCs. Every receptor here comes from a human donor in good health.

This clone was seen more than once but under ten times. The rearrangement links TRBV6-1 to TRBJ2-7, with a possible D match to TRBD2 (6 bases). V shed 5 bases and J shed 2 bases, with 16 bases lying between them. This CDR3 has 15 amino acids. Germline V lookup: CDR1 MNHNS, CDR2 SASEGT. The DNA for the CDR3 is TGTGCCAGCAGTCTACTTCCGGGGGACGCCTACGAGCAGTACTTC. Its translation: CASSLLPGDAYEQYF.

This chain connects TRBV7-9 to TRBJ2-7; 13 bases map to TRBD2. The trim removed 6 bases at V and 3 bases at J, leaving 5 bases unmatched. This CDR3 is built from 15 residues. CDR1 is SEHNR and CDR2 is FQNEAQ in the germline V gene (reference sequence). The CDR3, as DNA: TGTGCCAGCAGTTTAAGGACTAGCGGGAGCTACGAGCAGTACTTC. Its translation: CASSLRTSGSYEQYF. Full variable domain (rest looked up from reference TRBV7-9 and TRBJ2-7): DTGVSQNPRHKITKRGQNVTFRCDPISEHNRLYWYRQTLGQGPEFLTYFQNEAQLEKSRLLSDRFSAERPKGSFSTLEIQRTEQGDSAMYLCASSLRTSGSYEQYFGPGTRLTVT.

J is TRBJ2-7 and V is TRBV5-8; TRBD1 agrees at 9 bases. V lost 3 bases and J lost 1; bases outside the gene matches: 5. The CDR3 totals 15 residues. The germline V gene has CDR1 SGHTS and CDR2 YDEGEE. The CDR3: CASSWGTGPSYEQYF. DNA of the CDR3: TGTGCCAGCAGCTGGGGGACAGGGCCTTCCTACGAGCAGTACTTC.

The gene calls are TRBV11-2 and TRBJ2-1; D might be TRBD1 (5 bases). CDR1 and CDR2 from the germline V gene are SGHAT and FQNNGV. This CDR3 comprises 14 residues. Trimming shortened V by 0 bases and J by 9 bases, and 12 bases separated the two germline ends. This CDR3 is CASSLDIQVGEQFF. CDR3 nucleotides: TGTGCCAGCAGCTTAGATATACAGGTGGGTGAGCAGTTCTTC.

This chain uses TRBV7-9 with TRBJ1-1; 7 bases line up with TRBD1. After removal of 3 bases from V and 1 base from J, the junction contained 5 bases not matched to a gene. The CDR3 has 15 residues. CDR1 and CDR2 (germline): SEHNR, FQNEAQ (reference sequence). CDR3 nucleotides: TGTGCCAGCAGCTTCCCGACAGGGAAGAACACTGAAGCTTTCTTT. Translated: CASSFPTGKNTEAFF.

This sequence joins TRBV30 and TRBJ1-1; a weak D match, TRBD1 (6 bases). Trimming removed 5 bases from V and 5 bases from J, with 21 bases in between. Germline CDR1 is GTSNPN and CDR2 is SVGIG (reference sequence). This CDR3 is built from 15 residues. The CDR3 bases are TGTGCCTGGCCCCTGGACAGTGGGGAGTTAACTGAAGCTTTCTTT. It is translated as CAWPLDSGELTEAFF. Full variable domain (rest looked up from reference TRBV30 and TRBJ1-1): SQTIHQWPATLVQPVGSPLSLECTVEGTSNPNLYWYRQAAGRGLQLLFYSVGIGQISSEVPQNLSASRPQDRQFILSSKKLLLSDSGFYLCAWPLDSGELTEAFFGQGTRLTVV.

V gene TRBV7-3 combines with J gene TRBJ1-5; D is unclear. This CDR3 has 13 residues. Trimming took off 2 bases at V and 4 bases at J, with 6 bases between the two ends. Germline V gene lookup returns CDR1 SGHTA and CDR2 FQGTGA. In nucleotides, the CDR3 is TGTGCCAGCAGCTTATATGCGAATCAGCCCCAGCATTTT. Translating it yields CASSLYANQPQHF.

V and J are TRBV28 and TRBJ2-7; 8 positions agree with TRBD2. V lost 6 bases and J lost 3; bases outside the gene matches: 4. The CDR3 is 13 amino acids. Germline V gives CDR1 MDHEN, CDR2 SYDVKM. CDR3 coding DNA: TGTGCCAGCAGGCAGACTAGCGTCTACGAGCAGTACTTC. It is translated as CASRQTSVYEQYF. The variable domain in full, with the rest retrieved from reference TRBV28 and TRBJ2-7, is DVKVTQSSRYLVKRTGEKVFLECVQDMDHENMFWYRQDPGLGLRLIYFSYDVKMKEKGDIPEGYSVSREKKERFSLILESASTNQTSMYLCASRQTSVYEQYFGPGTRLTVT.

The count of this clone is one. The V call is TRBV9, the J call TRBJ2-1; TRBD2 matches 15 bases. The V segment lost 2 bases and the J segment 0 bases; nucleotides outside the gene matches: 6. The CDR3 is made up of 19 amino acids. Germline V gene lookup returns CDR1 SGDLS and CDR2 YYNGEE. This chain's CDR3 is CASSVTGLAGGHSYNEQFF. The CDR3 DNA sequence: TGTGCCAGCAGCGTCACGGGACTAGCGGGAGGTCACTCCTACAATGAGCAGTTCTTC.

This chain joins TRBV4-3 and TRBJ2-2; no clear D. Between the trimmed V and J ends, which lost 4 bases and 1 base, there was a span of 16 bases. The length of the CDR3 is 17 residues. From germline, CDR1 is LGHNA and CDR2 YSLEER. CDR3 region: CASSRGSPLLNTGELFF. The CDR3 nucleotides read TGCGCCAGCAGCCGAGGTTCTCCCCTCTTGAACACCGGGGAGCTGTTTTTT.

This chain uses TRBV5-1 with TRBJ2-1; TRBD2 matches at 9 bases. This CDR3 comprises 15 residues. Unmatched junction bases numbered 11, after V lost 5 bases and J lost 8 bases. CDR1 and CDR2 (germline): SGHRS, YFSETQ. CDR3 protein: CASRTGTSISDEQFF. The DNA of the CDR3 is TGCGCCAGCAGGACCGGGACTAGCATTAGCGATGAGCAGTTCTTC.

The V and J genes are TRBV5-4 and TRBJ2-3, with 11 bases that match TRBD2. Germline V gene sequence: CDR1 SGHNT, CDR2 YYREEE (reference sequence). This CDR3 region has 16 residues. The V and J ends lost 5 bases and 6 bases, in that order; junction bases with no gene match: 11. The CDR3 reads CASRGATSGSSDTQYF. CDR3 sequence (DNA): TGTGCCAGCAGAGGAGCAACTAGCGGGAGTTCGGATACGCAGTATTTT. Drawing the rest from reference TRBV5-4 and TRBJ2-3, the complete variable domain is ETGVTQSPTHLIKTRGQQVTLRCSSQSGHNTVSWYQQALGQGPQFIFQYYREEENGRGNFPPRFSGLQFPNYSSELNVNALELDDSALYLCASRGATSGSSDTQYFGPGTRLTVL.

The chain recombines TRBV11-3 with TRBJ2-4; D ambiguous. CDR3 length equals 13 residues. The germline CDR1 and CDR2 sequences are SGHNT and YENEEA. The V end was cut by 1 base, the J end by 8 bases, with 9 bases between. CDR3 sequence reads: CASSLGVGDIQYF. The CDR3, as DNA: TGTGCCAGCAGCTTAGGGGTAGGAGACATTCAGTACTTC.

The chain couples TRBV10-3 to TRBJ2-3, with D perhaps matching TRBD2 (7 bases). This CDR3 spans 15 amino acids. CDR1 is ENHRY, CDR2 SYGVKD, per germline. The V and J ends lost 10 bases and 0 bases respectively, with 17 bases between them. CDR3 DNA: TGTGCCACCGGGGGCAGGGAGGGCAGCACAGATACGCAGTATTTT. Translated, it gives CATGGREGSTDTQYF.

The chain uses TRBV4-3 and TRBJ2-7; 7 nucleotides match TRBD2. The CDR3 is 16 residues long. Germline V CDR1 and CDR2: LGHNA, YSLEER. Trimming cost V 0 bases and J 3 bases; bases outside gene matches: 8. The CDR3 is CASSQDSGGGYYEQYF. CDR3 nucleotides: TGCGCCAGCAGCCAAGATTCGGGGGGAGGATACTACGAGCAGTACTTC.

In its sample, this clone was seen once. The chain joins TRBV7-9 to TRBJ2-1; 9 bases line up with TRBD2. This CDR3 comprises 14 residues. Germline CDR1 and CDR2: SEHNR and FQNEAQ (reference sequence). Trimming at V came to 5 bases and at J to 6 bases, leaving 5 bases not matched to a gene. CDR3 bases: TGTGCCAGCAGCATTCAGACTAGCGGCAATGAGCAGTTCTTC. It translates to CASSIQTSGNEQFF.

The gene calls are TRBV6-5 and TRBJ1-1; 10 positions agree with TRBD1. This CDR3 is built from 14 residues. Germline CDR1 MNHEY, CDR2 SVGAGI. With V trimmed by 3 bases and J by 4 bases, 2 bases remained unmatched. CDR3 nucleotides: TGTGCCAGCAGTTATAGGACAGGGGGCACTGAAGCTTTCTTT. Its protein product is CASSYRTGGTEAFF.

This chain joins TRBV29-1 and TRBJ2-7; 10 positions agree with TRBD1. The germline V gene encodes CDR1 SQVTM and CDR2 ANQGSEA. The CDR3 is 15 amino acids. Trimming removed 3 bases from V and 5 bases from J; junction bases left unmatched: 10. This CDR3 reads CSVEFYGTGVHEQYF. In nucleotides, the CDR3 is TGCAGCGTTGAGTTTTACGGGACAGGGGTCCACGAGCAGTACTTC.

The chain couples TRBV28 to TRBJ1-5; TRBD1 agrees at 10 bases. Trimming removed 6 bases from V and 6 bases from J; junction bases left unmatched: 8. This CDR3 spans 15 amino acids. Germline V gene sequence: CDR1 MDHEN, CDR2 SYDVKM. CDR3 sequence reads: CASSQTGGGFQPQHF. The DNA of the CDR3 is TGTGCCAGCAGCCAGACAGGGGGCGGATTTCAGCCCCAGCATTTT.

The V call is TRBV18, the J call TRBJ1-1, with D maybe TRBD1 (6 bases). This CDR3 region has 13 residues. The germline V and J ends were trimmed by 3 bases and 3 bases, with 8 bases remaining between them. CDR1 is KGHSH, CDR2 LQKENI, per germline. The CDR3 DNA reads TGTGCCAGCTCACCGACAGGAGACACTGAAGCTTTCTTT. This encodes CASSPTGDTEAFF.

This rearrangement joins TRBV25-1 to TRBJ1-4, with 7 bases identical to TRBD1. From germline, CDR1 is MGHDK and CDR2 SYGVNS. The CDR3 covers 14 residues. Trimming removed 4 bases from V and 7 bases from J; junction bases left unmatched: 6. CDR3 residues: CASSAAGQFEKLFF. CDR3 sequence (DNA): TGTGCCAGCAGTGCCGCGGGACAGTTTGAAAAACTGTTTTTT. Drawing the rest from reference TRBV25-1 and TRBJ1-4, the complete variable domain is EADIYQTPRYLVIGTGKKITLECSQTMGHDKMYWYQQDPGMELHLIHYSYGVNSTEKGDLSSESTVSRIRTEHFPLTLESARPSHTSQYLCASSAAGQFEKLFFGSGTQLSVL.

The rearrangement links TRBV29-1 to TRBJ1-2; TRBD1 agrees at 9 bases. Germline values: CDR1 SQVTM, CDR2 ANQGSEA. J gave up 0 bases and V 2 bases, and 10 bases lay outside the gene matches. CDR3 length equals 17 residues. This CDR3 reads CSVERGTGLRSNYGYTF. The DNA for the CDR3 is TGCAGCGTTGAAAGGGGGACAGGGTTGAGGTCTAACTATGGCTACACCTTC. The whole variable domain, filled in from reference TRBV29-1 and TRBJ1-2, reads SAVISQKPSRDICQRGTSLTIQCQVDSQVTMMFWYRQQPGQSLTLIATANQGSEATYESGFVIDKFPISRPNLTFSTLTVSNMSPEDSSIYLCSVERGTGLRSNYGYTFGSGTRLTVV.

V usage is TRBV7-2 and J usage is TRBJ2-7, with D uncertain. Between the trimmed V and J ends, which lost 2 bases and 2 bases, there was a span of 7 bases. CDR3 size: 13 residues. Per the germline V gene, CDR1 is SGHTA and CDR2 is FQGNSA. The CDR3 DNA sequence: TGTGCCAGCAGCTTAACTTCGGCCTACGAGCAGTACTTC. Its translation: CASSLTSAYEQYF.

The genes are TRBV4-1 and TRBJ2-2, with D possibly being TRBD2 (6 bases). The CDR3 has 17 residues. V was shortened by 0 bases and J by 3 bases, with 14 bases between the two germline ends. Germline assignment: CDR1 MGHRA and CDR2 YSYEKL. This chain's CDR3 is CASSQDSGESYTGELFF. Here the CDR3 DNA reads TGCGCCAGCAGCCAAGATTCGGGGGAAAGCTACACCGGGGAGCTGTTTTTT.

This clone was found once. The rearrangement uses TRBV29-1 and TRBJ2-3; TRBD1 agrees at 7 bases. This CDR3 is built from 12 residues. Per germline, CDR1 SQVTM and CDR2 ANQGSEA. Trimming removed 6 bases from V and 4 bases from J; junction bases left unmatched: 4. Here the CDR3 DNA reads TGCAGCGTGAACAGGGGTCCAGATACGCAGTATTTT. Protein: CSVNRGPDTQYF.

CDR3 region: CASSPDSYQPQHF. In DNA, the CDR3 is TGTGCCAGCAGCCCTGACAGCTATCAGCCCCAGCATTTT. This chain joins TRBV7-9 and TRBJ1-5; D is perhaps TRBD1 (5 bases). The length of the CDR3 is 13 residues. V lost 5 bases, J lost 5 bases, and 10 bases lay in between. Germline lookup yields CDR1 SEHNR and CDR2 FQNEAQ (reference sequence).

The rearrangement uses TRBV7-2 and TRBJ2-7; 8 bases agree with TRBD1. J lost 0 bases, V lost 5 bases, and 6 bases had no gene match. Looked up from germline, CDR1 is SGHTA and CDR2 is FQGNSA. This CDR3 has 15 residues. In nucleotides, the CDR3 is TGTGCCAGCAGCGTCAGGGGGCCTTTCTCCTACGAGCAGTACTTC. This codes for CASSVRGPFSYEQYF.

The chain has TRBV6-5 and TRBJ2-2, with D possibly being TRBD2 (5 bases). Germline V CDR1 and CDR2: MNHEY, SVGAGI. V was clipped by 2 bases and J by 6 bases, with 10 bases between them. The CDR3 has 14 residues. The CDR3 region has the DNA TGTGCCAGCAGTTACGGGAGTGGGGCCGGGGAGCTGTTTTTT. It encodes CASSYGSGAGELFF.